This TCR beta chain came from a study of shared clonotypes between healthy human individuals. Repertoires were generated with immunoSEQ multiplex PCR, while TCRdb's copy carries only in-frame clones and drops some. This sample has roughly 1,800,000 clones, with approximately 94% found just once. CD8 cells classed as naive were CD45RO-negative and positively selected for CCR7, excluding terminally differentiated effector memory CD45RA+ cells. The V end was cut by 4 bases, the J end by 10 bases, with 16 bases between. Germline V gene sequence: CDR1 MGHRA, CDR2 YSYEKL. The CDR3 has 14 amino acids. The sample consisted of naive CD8+ T cells sorted from blood. The gene calls are TRBV4-1 and TRBJ2-2, with D perhaps assigned TRBD1 or TRBD2 (5 bases each). The origin of this receptor is a man between 18 and 35 years old in good health. CDR3 bases: TGCGCCAGCAGCCCCGGGACCTCCGCCGAGGAGCTGTTTTTT. Translation gives CASSPGTSAEELFF.